Following are 29 T cell receptor beta chains from one sample sequenced in a study of technical replicates of blood from several donors. Method: immunoSEQ multiplex PCR; TCRdb's copy keeps in-frame clones and lacks some. The sample lists about 95,000 clones, approximately 95% occurring once. Sequenced sample: T cells isolated from PBMCs. These receptors came from a human donor in good health.

In its sample, this clone was seen once. V is TRBV19 and J is TRBJ1-1, with D possibly matching TRBD1 (6 bases). CDR1 is LNHDA, CDR2 SQIVND, per germline (reference sequence). V dropped 5 bases and J dropped 3 bases, with 16 bases sitting between them. This CDR3 is 15 amino acids long. The CDR3 region has the DNA TGTGCCAGTAGTCCCCAGCAGGGGTGGGACACTGAAGCTTTCTTT. It is translated as CASSPQQGWDTEAFF.

In DNA, the CDR3 is TGTGCCAGCAGTCCAGACAGCGGGCGGTTCTACGAGCAGTACTTC. Translating gives CASSPDSGRFYEQYF. The chain links TRBV27 to TRBJ2-7; D is perhaps TRBD2 (6 bases). Germline V gene sequence: CDR1 MNHEY, CDR2 SMNVEV (reference sequence). The CDR3 extends over 15 amino acids. V was shortened by 5 bases and J by 3 bases, with 17 bases between the two germline ends.

CDR3 amino acids: CASSLQRRELDTQYF. The CDR3 bases are TGTGCCAGCAGCTTACAGAGGCGGGAATTGGATACGCAGTATTTT. This chain uses TRBV7-2 with TRBJ2-3; TRBD2 is a possible D gene (6 bases). Trimming shortened V by 2 bases and J by 6 bases, and 15 bases separated the two germline ends. Germline V lookup: CDR1 SGHTA, CDR2 FQGNSA. This CDR3 has 15 amino acids.

This rearrangement joins TRBV27 to TRBJ2-3, with D perhaps matching TRBD1 (6 bases). CDR1 MNHEY and CDR2 SMNVEV come from the germline V gene (reference sequence). Deletions cut 8 bases from V and 0 bases from J, with 9 bases between. The CDR3 contains 13 residues. As DNA, the CDR3 is TGTGCCAGCGGTAGGGGGAGCACAGATACGCAGTATTTT. It codes for CASGRGSTDTQYF.

This clone showed up just a few times. The chain links TRBV29-1 to TRBJ1-1; D remains ambiguous. The CDR3 totals 13 residues. The V and J ends lost 6 bases and 4 bases respectively, with 15 bases between them. CDR1 is SQVTM and CDR2 is ANQGSEA in the germline V gene. The CDR3 DNA follows: TGCAGCGTCCTTTATATACAGAGCACTGAAGCTTTCTTT. This translates into CSVLYIQSTEAFF. Using reference TRBV29-1 and TRBJ1-1 for the parts outside the CDR3, the full variable domain is SAVISQKPSRDICQRGTSLTIQCQVDSQVTMMFWYRQQPGQSLTLIATANQGSEATYESGFVIDKFPISRPNLTFSTLTVSNMSPEDSSIYLCSVLYIQSTEAFFGQGTRLTVV.

J is TRBJ2-7 and V is TRBV7-9; D not certain. From germline, CDR1 is SEHNR and CDR2 FQNEAQ (reference sequence). The germline V and J ends were trimmed by 2 bases and 2 bases, with 10 bases remaining between them. The CDR3 covers 14 residues. As DNA, the CDR3 is TGTGCCAGCAGCTTATACATGGCAGCCTACGAGCAGTACTTC. Translating gives CASSLYMAAYEQYF.

V and J are TRBV6-5 and TRBJ2-7; TRBD2 aligns across 9 bases. CDR1 is MNHEY, CDR2 SVGAGI, per germline. J lost 3 bases, V lost 4 bases, and 10 bases had no gene match. This CDR3 has 16 residues. For the CDR3, the DNA is TGTGCCAGCAGTTTAGGAGCGGGAGGCGGTGTCTACGAGCAGTACTTC. Translation gives CASSLGAGGGVYEQYF.

The J gene is TRBJ2-1, the V gene TRBV10-3, with 7 bases fitting TRBD2. CDR3 length equals 16 residues. Germline V gene sequence: CDR1 ENHRY, CDR2 SYGVKD. Losses at the gene ends were 0 bases for V and 2 bases for J; bases not matched to a gene: 4. CDR3 sequence: CAISESGGSTYNEQFF. CDR3 nucleotide sequence: TGTGCCATCAGTGAGTCTGGCGGGAGCACCTACAATGAGCAGTTCTTC.

This chain connects TRBV6-5 to TRBJ2-1; 8 nucleotides match TRBD1. J lost 13 bases, V lost 9 bases, and 8 bases had no gene match. This CDR3 has 11 amino acids. Germline V gene sequence: CDR1 MNHEY, CDR2 SVGAGI. CDR3 coding DNA: TGTGCCAGTACGGACAGGGAATTCCAGTTCTTC. It yields the protein CASTDREFQFF.

V gene TRBV5-1 combines with J gene TRBJ2-1; 8 bases align to TRBD2. J was trimmed by 7 bases and V by 4 bases; bases with no gene match: 10. The CDR3 has 15 amino acids. CDR1 SGHRS and CDR2 YFSETQ come from the germline V gene. The CDR3 sequence: CASSGGLVMENEQFF. CDR3 coding DNA: TGCGCCAGCAGCGGGGGACTAGTAATGGAAAATGAGCAGTTCTTC.

This clone was seen only once. The chain has TRBV29-1 and TRBJ1-1; no definite D call. Germline lookup yields CDR1 SQVTM and CDR2 ANQGSEA. This CDR3 is built from 12 residues. Trimming pared 4 bases from V and 0 bases from J, leaving 6 bases between. In DNA form, the CDR3 reads TGCAGCGTTGGCGAGATGAACACTGAAGCTTTCTTT. Translated: CSVGEMNTEAFF.

The chain employs TRBV7-8 and TRBJ1-1; no reliable D call. Germline loops: CDR1 SGHVS, CDR2 FQNEAQ. The germline V and J ends were trimmed by 2 bases and 4 bases, with 8 bases remaining between them. The CDR3 contains 13 residues. DNA of the CDR3: TGTGCCAGCAGCTTAAGTGAGAGCACTGAAGCTTTCTTT. Encoded protein: CASSLSESTEAFF.

A single count supports this clone. The chain carries TRBV6-1 and TRBJ2-7, with 9 bases aligning to TRBD2. Germline V CDR1 and CDR2: MNHNS, SASEGT. V gave up 7 bases and J gave up 1 base; unmatched junction bases: 5. The CDR3 contains 14 residues. DNA of the CDR3: TGTGCCAGCACCATAGCGGGAGTTTCCTACGAGCAGTACTTC. It specifies CASTIAGVSYEQYF.

This clone was observed a single time. The V call is TRBV9, the J call TRBJ2-7, with D maybe TRBD1 (6 bases). Deletions cut 4 bases from V and 5 bases from J, with 13 bases between. The CDR3 consists of 13 residues. The V gene's germline CDR1 is SGDLS and CDR2 YYNGEE. The CDR3 DNA sequence: TGTGCCAGCAGCCCAAACAACAGGGACGAGCAGTACTTC. It codes for CASSPNNRDEQYF.

The chain has TRBV28 and TRBJ2-7; possible D gene TRBD1, 8 bases. The CDR3 loop spans 14 amino acids. CDR1 is MDHEN, CDR2 SYDVKM, per germline. Trimming shortened V by 7 bases and J by 3 bases, and 16 bases separated the two germline ends. The CDR3 here is CASTVQGGGYEQYF. The CDR3 coding sequence is TGTGCCAGCACCGTACAGGGGGGGGGCTACGAGCAGTACTTC. The full variable domain, in which reference TRBV28 and TRBJ2-7 provide the parts outside the CDR3, is DVKVTQSSRYLVKRTGEKVFLECVQDMDHENMFWYRQDPGLGLRLIYFSYDVKMKEKGDIPEGYSVSREKKERFSLILESASTNQTSMYLCASTVQGGGYEQYFGPGTRLTVT.

This clone was seen only once. The chain carries TRBV10-2 and TRBJ2-2; the match to TRBD2 covers 8 bases. Germline values: CDR1 WSHSY, CDR2 SAAADI. This CDR3 has 14 amino acids. V lost 7 bases, J lost 2 bases, and 3 bases stayed unmatched. CDR3 loop: CASTLAENTGELFF. The CDR3 bases are TGCGCCAGCACACTAGCGGAAAACACCGGGGAGCTGTTTTTT.

The chain recombines TRBV7-2 with TRBJ1-1; unclear D gene. Deletions cut 5 bases from V and 3 bases from J, with 10 bases between. In germline, CDR1 is SGHTA, CDR2 FQGNSA. The length of the CDR3 is 13 residues. The CDR3 coding sequence is TGTGCCAGCAGCCTTACACGGGACACTGAAGCTTTCTTT. This codes for CASSLTRDTEAFF.

The chain joins TRBV19 to TRBJ1-1; weak D call: TRBD1 (5 bases). CDR3 length equals 14 residues. Trimming removed 5 bases from V and 1 base from J, with 11 bases in between. CDR1 and CDR2 from the germline V gene are LNHDA and SQIVND (reference sequence). CDR3 nucleotide sequence: TGTGCCAGTAGTCTCAGGGTAGAGAACACTGAAGCTTTCTTT. Protein product: CASSLRVENTEAFF.

The chain couples TRBV5-1 to TRBJ2-3; 9 bases are shared with TRBD1. Germline CDR1 and CDR2: SGHRS and YFSETQ. There are 15 residues in the CDR3. Unmatched junction bases numbered 9, after V lost 4 bases and J lost 6 bases. For the CDR3, the DNA is TGCGCCAGCAGCCCGATAACAGGGGGCTCGGATACGCAGTATTTT. Protein product: CASSPITGGSDTQYF.

The chain employs TRBV5-1 and TRBJ2-1; 10 nucleotides line up with TRBD2. With V trimmed by 3 bases and J by 2 bases, 2 bases remained unmatched. The CDR3 spans 15 residues. The germline V gene has CDR1 SGHRS and CDR2 YFSETQ. For the CDR3, the DNA is TGCGCCAGCAGCTCGGGACTAGCGACCTACAATGAGCAGTTCTTC. Its translation is CASSSGLATYNEQFF.

The chain links TRBV4-3 to TRBJ2-7; D gene unclear. Trimming shortened V by 0 bases and J by 0 bases, and 12 bases separated the two germline ends. The germline V gene encodes CDR1 LGHNA and CDR2 YSLEER. This CDR3 comprises 16 residues. CDR3 loop: CASSQEIHPSSYEQYF. CDR3 nucleotide sequence: TGCGCCAGCAGCCAAGAAATCCACCCGAGCTCCTACGAGCAGTACTTC.

V gene TRBV7-8 combines with J gene TRBJ2-1; 12 positions agree with TRBD2. Trimming removed 4 bases from V and 5 bases from J; junction bases left unmatched: 12. There are 18 residues in the CDR3. The germline V gene has CDR1 SGHVS and CDR2 FQNEAQ. The CDR3 DNA sequence: TGTGCCAGCAGCTCTAGGGCAGGACTAGCGGGAAGAAACAATGAGCAGTTCTTC. Its protein product is CASSSRAGLAGRNNEQFF. The whole variable domain, remainder taken from reference TRBV7-8 and TRBJ2-1, is GAGVSQSPRYKVAKRGQDVALRCDPISGHVSLFWYQQALGQGPEFLTYFQNEAQLDKSGLPSDRFFAERPEGSVSTLKIQRTQQEDSAVYLCASSSRAGLAGRNNEQFFGPGTRLTVL.

The count of this clone is one. The gene calls are TRBV10-1 and TRBJ2-3; 14 bases are a match to TRBD2. CDR3 size: 19 residues. The V segment lost 8 bases and the J segment 0 bases; nucleotides outside the gene matches: 13. Per germline, CDR1 WNHNN and CDR2 SYGVQD (reference sequence). The CDR3 spells CASLILPGLAGASTDTQYF. In DNA form, the CDR3 reads TGCGCCAGCCTTATCCTTCCGGGACTAGCGGGAGCTAGCACAGATACGCAGTATTTT.

Points on this clone: The junction departs from germline at one end; a sequencing error may be responsible. CDR3 sequence: CASSHILRTGNTEAFF. In nucleotides, the CDR3 is TGTGCTAGCAGCCACATCCTTAGGACGGGAAACACTGAAGCTTTCTTT. V is TRBV7-7 and J is TRBJ1-1, with D hard to call. The V gene's germline CDR1 is SSHAT and CDR2 FNYEAQ (reference sequence). The CDR3 has 16 residues.

This clone is a singleton in its sample. The CDR3, as DNA: TGTGCCAGCAGTTTGTACAGGGAAGACGAGCAGTACTTC. It translates to CASSLYREDEQYF. The chain uses TRBV11-3 and TRBJ2-7; the D gene is possibly TRBD1 (6 bases). This CDR3 spans 13 amino acids. V lost 6 bases and J lost 5, with 14 bases in between. Germline loops: CDR1 SGHNT, CDR2 YENEEA.

The chain couples TRBV7-3 to TRBJ2-1; 9 nucleotides line up with TRBD1. V was clipped by 3 bases and J by 1 base; unmatched bases: 13. CDR1 and CDR2 (germline): SGHTA, FQGTGA. This CDR3 has 19 residues. As DNA, the CDR3 is TGTGCCAGCAGCTTTGTGGACAGGGGCTCAGCGGGGTCCTACAATGAGCAGTTCTTC. Translated: CASSFVDRGSAGSYNEQFF.

The chain is built from TRBV9 and TRBJ1-4, with a weak D call TRBD1 (5 bases). V gave up 3 bases and J gave up 0 bases, with 9 bases separating them. Germline lookup yields CDR1 SGDLS and CDR2 YYNGEE. The CDR3 contains 15 residues. The chain's CDR3 is CASSATTATNEKLFF. For the CDR3, the DNA is TGTGCCAGCAGCGCAACGACAGCAACTAATGAAAAACTGTTTTTT.

V gene TRBV20-1 combines with J gene TRBJ2-3; D unresolved. Per germline, CDR1 DFQATT and CDR2 SNEGSKA (reference sequence). There are 11 residues in the CDR3. V shed 6 bases and J shed 0 bases, with 4 bases lying between them. CDR3 residues: CSASSTDTQYF. CDR3 DNA: TGCAGTGCGTCTAGCACAGATACGCAGTATTTT.

V and J are TRBV7-6 and TRBJ2-7, with 12 bases fitting TRBD2. V dropped 2 bases and J dropped 5; count of bases not matched to a gene: 1. Germline assignment: CDR1 SGHVS and CDR2 FNYEAQ. The CDR3 contains 14 residues. Written as DNA, the CDR3 is TGTGCCAGCAGCTTACTAGCGGGAGGGAACGAGCAGTACTTC. Residues: CASSLLAGGNEQYF.